This entry describes one TCR beta chain. This could be a read error, since a much larger clone is one nucleotide away. Genomic DNA constituted the template upon which TCR beta VDJ and CDR3 profiling was performed. TCRdb reprocessed the reads with MiXCR, giving one entry per CDR3 protein. The table shows 150,000 to 200,000 distinct CDR3 sequences, with just under 45% occurring only once. The source of the sample is a study of CD8+CD57+ T cells in acquired aplastic anemia. There are 14 residues in the CDR3. The V segment lost 4 bases and the J segment 10 bases; nucleotides outside the gene matches: 10. Germline V gene lookup returns CDR1 SGHRS and CDR2 YFSETQ.

The receptor's source is a human donor in good health. V gene TRBV5-1 combines with J gene TRBJ2-7; 11 positions agree with TRBD2. Material for sequencing was sorted CD4+, CD8+, or CD8+CD57+ T cells (not recorded which) from PBMCs. CDR3: CASSQTSGNVDQYF. Written as DNA, the CDR3 is TGCGCCAGCAGCCAGACTAGCGGGAATGTCGATCAGTACTTC.